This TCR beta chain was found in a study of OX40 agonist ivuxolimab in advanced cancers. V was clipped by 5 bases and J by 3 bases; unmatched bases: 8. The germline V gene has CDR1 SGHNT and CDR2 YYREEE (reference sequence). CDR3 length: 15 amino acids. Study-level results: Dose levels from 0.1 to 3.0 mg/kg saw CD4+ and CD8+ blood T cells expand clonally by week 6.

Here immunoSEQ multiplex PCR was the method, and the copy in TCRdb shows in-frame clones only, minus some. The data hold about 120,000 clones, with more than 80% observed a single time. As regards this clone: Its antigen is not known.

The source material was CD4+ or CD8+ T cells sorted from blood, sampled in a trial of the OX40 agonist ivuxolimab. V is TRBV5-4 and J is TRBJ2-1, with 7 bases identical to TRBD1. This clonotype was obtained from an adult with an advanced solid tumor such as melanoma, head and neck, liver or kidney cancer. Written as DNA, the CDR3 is TGTGCCAGCAGTCAGGGACAGTCGGACTACAATGAGCAGTTCTTC. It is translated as CASSQGQSDYNEQFF.